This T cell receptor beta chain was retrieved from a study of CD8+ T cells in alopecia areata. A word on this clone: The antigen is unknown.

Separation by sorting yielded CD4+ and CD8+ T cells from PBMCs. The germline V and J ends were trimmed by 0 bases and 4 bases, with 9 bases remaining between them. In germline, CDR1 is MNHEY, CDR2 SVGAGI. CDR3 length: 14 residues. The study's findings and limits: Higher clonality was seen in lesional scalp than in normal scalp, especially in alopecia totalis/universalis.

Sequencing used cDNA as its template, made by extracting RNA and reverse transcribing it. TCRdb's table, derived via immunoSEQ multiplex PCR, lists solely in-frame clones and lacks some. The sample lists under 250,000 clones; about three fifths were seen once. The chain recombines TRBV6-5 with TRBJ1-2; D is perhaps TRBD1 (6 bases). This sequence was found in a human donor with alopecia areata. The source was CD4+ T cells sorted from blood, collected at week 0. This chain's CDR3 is CASSYSTGPYGYTF. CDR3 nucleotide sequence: TGTGCCAGCAGTTACTCGACAGGCCCCTATGGCTACACCTTC.